Sequencing of this T cell receptor beta chain was carried out in a study of cytomegalovirus exposure and HLA in healthy donors. Regarding the study as a whole: The authors listed 180 or so TCR beta chains as cytomegalovirus-associated. Later analysis suggested links between common viral pathogens and several top significant clusters.

Vbeta (60) and Jbeta (13) primers were used in the PCR. Only in-frame clones appear in the TCRdb table, and some are missing; sequencing was by immunoSEQ multiplex PCR. The data hold about 190,000 clones, with 81% observed a single time. Worth noting for this clone: Its antigen is as yet unknown.

V was clipped by 5 bases and J by 1 base; unmatched bases: 1. The CDR3 loop spans 13 amino acids. CDR1 and CDR2 from the germline V gene are LNHDA and SQIVND (reference sequence). This receptor was taken from a woman younger than 30 in good health and CMV-seropositive. The source material was PBMCs. The chain combines TRBV19 with TRBJ1-1; TRBD1 matches 7 bases. CDR3 nucleotides: TGTGCCAGTAGTCGGACAGGGAACACTGAAGCTTTCTTT. As protein: CASSRTGNTEAFF.